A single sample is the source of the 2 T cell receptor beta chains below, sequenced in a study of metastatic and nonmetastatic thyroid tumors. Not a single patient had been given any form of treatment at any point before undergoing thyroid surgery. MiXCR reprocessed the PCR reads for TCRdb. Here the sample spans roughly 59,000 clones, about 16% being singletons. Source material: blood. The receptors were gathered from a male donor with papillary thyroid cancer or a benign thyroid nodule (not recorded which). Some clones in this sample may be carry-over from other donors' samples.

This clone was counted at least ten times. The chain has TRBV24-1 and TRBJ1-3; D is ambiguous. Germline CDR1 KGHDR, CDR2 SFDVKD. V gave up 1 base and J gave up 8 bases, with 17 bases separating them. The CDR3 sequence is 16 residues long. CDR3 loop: CATSDLGPERSDTIYF. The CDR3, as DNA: TGTGCCACCAGTGATTTAGGACCGGAGAGGTCAGACACCATATATTTT.

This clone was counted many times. CDR3 residues: CASTLNRGSNEQFF. The DNA for the CDR3 is TGTGCCAGCACCTTAAACAGGGGGAGCAATGAGCAGTTCTTC. The chain links TRBV6-1 to TRBJ2-1; 8 nucleotides match TRBD1. The V gene end was trimmed by 7 bases and the J gene end by 6 bases; junction bases not matched to a gene: 8. This CDR3 comprises 14 residues. Looked up from germline, CDR1 is MNHNS and CDR2 is SASEGT.